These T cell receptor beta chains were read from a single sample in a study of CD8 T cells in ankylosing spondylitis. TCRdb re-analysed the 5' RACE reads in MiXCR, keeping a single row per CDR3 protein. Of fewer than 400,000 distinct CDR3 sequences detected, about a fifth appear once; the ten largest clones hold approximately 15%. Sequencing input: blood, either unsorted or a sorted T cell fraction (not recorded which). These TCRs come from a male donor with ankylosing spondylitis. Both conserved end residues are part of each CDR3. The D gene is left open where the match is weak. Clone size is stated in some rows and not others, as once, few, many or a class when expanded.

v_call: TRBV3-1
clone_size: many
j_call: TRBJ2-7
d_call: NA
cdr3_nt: TGTGCCAGCAGCCAAGATCCCGGGAGCTCCTACGAGCAGTACTTC
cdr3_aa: CASSQDPGSSYEQYF

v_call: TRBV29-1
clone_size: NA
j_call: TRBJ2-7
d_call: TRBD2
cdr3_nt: TGCAGCGTGGCGGGAGTCGGTTCCTACGAGCAGTACTTC
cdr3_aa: CSVAGVGSYEQYF

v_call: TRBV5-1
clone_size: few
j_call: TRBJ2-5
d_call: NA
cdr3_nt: TGCGCCAGCAGCTTGGGGGCCGGGACGGAGACCCAGTACTTC
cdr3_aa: CASSLGAGTETQYF

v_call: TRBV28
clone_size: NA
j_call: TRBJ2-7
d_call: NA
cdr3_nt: TGTGCCAGCAGTTTACCCGCTCTTCGACATTTACTGTACTTC
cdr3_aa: CASSLPALRHLLYF

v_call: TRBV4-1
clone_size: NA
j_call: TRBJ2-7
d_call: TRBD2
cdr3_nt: TGCGCCAGCAGCCAAGTAGGGAACGGGAGGGCCGGCGAGCAGTACTTC
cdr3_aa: CASSQVGNGRAGEQYF

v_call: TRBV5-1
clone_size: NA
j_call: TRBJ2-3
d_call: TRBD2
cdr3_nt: TGCGCCAGCAGCCGGGACTACCGAGGAGCAGATACGCAGTATTTT
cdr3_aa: CASSRDYRGADTQYF

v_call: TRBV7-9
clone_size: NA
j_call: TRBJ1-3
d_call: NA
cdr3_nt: TGTGCCAGCAGCTTAGTTGGGGCGTCTGGAAACACCATATATTTT
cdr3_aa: CASSLVGASGNTIYF

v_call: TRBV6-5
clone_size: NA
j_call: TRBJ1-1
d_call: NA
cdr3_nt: TGTGCCAGCAGTTACCGGACGGGTTGGGGCACTGAAGCTTTCTTT
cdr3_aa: CASSYRTGWGTEAFF

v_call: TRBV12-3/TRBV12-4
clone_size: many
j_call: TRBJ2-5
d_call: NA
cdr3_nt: TGTGCCAGCAGTCCCGATTCCTGGTACCAAGAGACCCAGTACTTC
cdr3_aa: CASSPDSWYQETQYF

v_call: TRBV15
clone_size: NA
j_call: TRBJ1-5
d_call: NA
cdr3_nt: TGTGCCACCAGCAGAGAGACCGGGGGACAGCCCCAGCATTTT
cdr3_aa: CATSRETGGQPQHF

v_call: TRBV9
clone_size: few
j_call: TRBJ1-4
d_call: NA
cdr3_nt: TGTGCCAGCAGCCCGCGGGGCGTGTTGGTCGAAAAACTGTTTTTT
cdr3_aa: CASSPRGVLVEKLFF

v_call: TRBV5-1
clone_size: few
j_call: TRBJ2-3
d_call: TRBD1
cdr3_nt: TGCGCCAGCAGCACGGGGACAGGTTTCACAGATACGCAGTATTTT
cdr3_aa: CASSTGTGFTDTQYF

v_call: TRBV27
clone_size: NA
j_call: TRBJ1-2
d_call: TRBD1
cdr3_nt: TGTGCCAGCAGTTCTCGGACAGGAGCTAACTATGGCTACACCTTC
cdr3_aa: CASSSRTGANYGYTF

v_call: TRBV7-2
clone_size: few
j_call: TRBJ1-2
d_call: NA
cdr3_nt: TGTGCCAGCAGCCTCGCTGGCCAATGGGAATACACCTTC
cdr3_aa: CASSLAGQWEYTF

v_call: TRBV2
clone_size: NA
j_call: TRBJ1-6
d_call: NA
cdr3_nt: TGTGCCGGCCGGTGGGCAGGGTTTAATTCACCCCTCCACTTT
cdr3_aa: CAGRWAGFNSPLHF

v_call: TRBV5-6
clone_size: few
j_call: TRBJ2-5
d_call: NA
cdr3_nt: TGTGCCAGCAGCTTGACTTTATCCGCGGGCCAGGGGGAGACCCAGTACTTC
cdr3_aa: CASSLTLSAGQGETQYF

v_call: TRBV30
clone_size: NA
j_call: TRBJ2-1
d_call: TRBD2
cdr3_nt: TGTGCCTGGAGTGGCGGGAGCTCCTACAATGAGCAGTTCTTC
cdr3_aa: CAWSGGSSYNEQFF

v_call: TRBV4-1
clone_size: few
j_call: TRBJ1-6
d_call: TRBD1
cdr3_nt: TGCGCCAGCAACGAAGGACAGGGGCCCAATAATTCACCCCTCCACTTT
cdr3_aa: CASNEGQGPNNSPLHF

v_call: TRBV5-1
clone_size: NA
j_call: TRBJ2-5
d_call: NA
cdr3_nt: TGCGCCAGCAGCTTACAGGCGAACCAAGAGACCCAGTACTTC
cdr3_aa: CASSLQANQETQYF

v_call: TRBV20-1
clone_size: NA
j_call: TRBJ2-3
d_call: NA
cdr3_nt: TGCAGTCTTATTCCCCCAGGGTTCGCAGATACGCAGTATTTT
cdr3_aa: CSLIPPGFADTQYF

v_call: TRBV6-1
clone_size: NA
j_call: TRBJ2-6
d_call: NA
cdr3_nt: TGTGCCAGCAGTGAAGCCGTAGGGCCTGGGGCCAACGTCCTGACTTTC
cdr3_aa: CASSEAVGPGANVLTF

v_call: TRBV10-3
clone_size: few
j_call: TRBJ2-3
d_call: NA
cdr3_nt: TGTGCCATCAGCGCCGATCCTAGCACAGATACGCAGTATTTT
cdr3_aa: CAISADPSTDTQYF

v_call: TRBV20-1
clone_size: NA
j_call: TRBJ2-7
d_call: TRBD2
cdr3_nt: TGCAGTGCTATTACCGGGACTAGCGGAATCTACGAGCAGTACTTC
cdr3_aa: CSAITGTSGIYEQYF

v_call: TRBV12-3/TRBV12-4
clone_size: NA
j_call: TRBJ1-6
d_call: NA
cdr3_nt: TGTGCCAGCAGTTTTCGTCCCCCCGAAAATAATTCACCCCTCCACTTT
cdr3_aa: CASSFRPPENNSPLHF

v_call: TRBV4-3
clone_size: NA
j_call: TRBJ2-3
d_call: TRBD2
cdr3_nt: TGCGCCAGCAGCTTTCTAGCGGGAGGGTTTACAGATACGCAGTATTTT
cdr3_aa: CASSFLAGGFTDTQYF

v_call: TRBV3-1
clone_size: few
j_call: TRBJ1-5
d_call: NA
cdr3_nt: TGTGCCAGCAGCGCATATAGGAGCAATCAGCCCCAGCATTTT
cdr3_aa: CASSAYRSNQPQHF

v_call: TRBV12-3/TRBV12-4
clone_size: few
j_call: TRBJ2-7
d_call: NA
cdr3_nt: TGTGCCAGCAGTACAACCGGGGCCGCCTACGAGCAGTACTTC
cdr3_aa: CASSTTGAAYEQYF

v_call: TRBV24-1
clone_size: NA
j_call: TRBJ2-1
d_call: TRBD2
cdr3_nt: TGTGCCACCAGTGATCCGCAGACTAGCGGGAGGCTCTCCTACAATGAGCAGTTCTTC
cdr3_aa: CATSDPQTSGRLSYNEQFF

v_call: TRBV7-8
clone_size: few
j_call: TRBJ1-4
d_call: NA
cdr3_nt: TGTGCCAGCAGCTTATGGCCAGGAACGGGGGTTGAAAAACTGTTTTTT
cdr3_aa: CASSLWPGTGVEKLFF

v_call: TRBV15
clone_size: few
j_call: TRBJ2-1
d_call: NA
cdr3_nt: TGTGCCACCAGCAGAGAGAGACTGAGGGTCTCCCACAATGAGCAGTTCTTC
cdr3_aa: CATSRERLRVSHNEQFF

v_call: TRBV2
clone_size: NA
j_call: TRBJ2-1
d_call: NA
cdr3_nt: TGTGCCAGCAGATTAGAGATCAGCTCCTACAATGAGCAGTTCTTC
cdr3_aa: CASRLEISSYNEQFF

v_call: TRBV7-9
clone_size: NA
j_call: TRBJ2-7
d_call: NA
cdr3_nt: TGTGCCAGCAGCGCCAGGGATCCCAGGGTCTACGAGCAGTACTTC
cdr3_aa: CASSARDPRVYEQYF

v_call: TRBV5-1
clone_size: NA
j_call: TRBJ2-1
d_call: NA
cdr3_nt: TGCGCCAGCAGCTCGGGACACCGTAGGGACAATGAGCAGTTCTTC
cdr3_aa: CASSSGHRRDNEQFF

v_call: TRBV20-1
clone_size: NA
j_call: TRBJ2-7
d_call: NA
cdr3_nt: TGCAGTGCACCCCGACAGAGCTCCTACGAGCAGTACTTC
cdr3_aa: CSAPRQSSYEQYF

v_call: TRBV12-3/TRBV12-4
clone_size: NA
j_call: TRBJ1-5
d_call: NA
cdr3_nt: TGTGCCAGCAGTTTGATGGGGGGTTCGAATCAGCCCCAGCATTTT
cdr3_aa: CASSLMGGSNQPQHF

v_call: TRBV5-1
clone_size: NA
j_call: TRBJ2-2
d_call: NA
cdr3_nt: TGCGCCAGCAGCTTGCGCGGGAACGGCAACGGGGAGCTGTTTTTT
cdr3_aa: CASSLRGNGNGELFF

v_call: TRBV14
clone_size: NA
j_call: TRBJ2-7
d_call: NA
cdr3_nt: TGTGCCAGCAGCTCCCAATACGAGCAGTACTTC
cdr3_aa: CASSSQYEQYF

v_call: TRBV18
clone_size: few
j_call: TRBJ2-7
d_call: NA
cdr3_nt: TGTGCCAGCTCACCACTAGGGGAATTCTCCTACGAGCAGTACTTC
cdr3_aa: CASSPLGEFSYEQYF

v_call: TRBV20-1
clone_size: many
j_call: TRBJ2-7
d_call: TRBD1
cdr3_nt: TGCAGTGCTGGGGGACAGTCCTACGAGCAGTACTTC
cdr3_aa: CSAGGQSYEQYF

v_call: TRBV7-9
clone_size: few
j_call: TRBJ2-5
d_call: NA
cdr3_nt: TGTGCCAGCAGCCCGACTGGGAGCGGAGAAGAGACCCAGTACTTC
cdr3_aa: CASSPTGSGEETQYF